This TCR beta chain stems from a study of blood T cell repertoires in COVID-19. Study overall: Samples of COVID-19 (acute and convalescent) were obtained from the United States, Italy and Spain.

Using immunoSEQ multiplex PCR, the repertoire was profiled, and TCRdb retains in-frame clones only, with some absent. The sample lists about 39,000 clones; 87% were seen once. V shed 4 bases and J shed 8 bases, with 11 bases lying between them. The CDR3 runs 12 residues. The receptor's source is a man between 60 and 70 years old with acute or convalescent COVID-19. This chain links TRBV23-1 with TRBJ1-2; D remains unclear. TRBV23-1 has ORF status, its function being uncertain. Sequenced sample: peripheral blood. The CDR3 loop is CASSRGNPGYTF. CDR3 nucleotide sequence: TGCGCCAGCAGTCGAGGGAACCCGGGCTACACCTTC.